One sample yielded the 23 T cell receptor beta chains listed below, sequenced in a study of T cell clonotyping in hematopoietic cell transplantation. The assay was immunoSEQ multiplex PCR, and TCRdb's table has in-frame clones only and misses some. The data contain some 6,500 clones, 85% to 90% of them singletons. Material: peripheral blood mononuclear cells, obtained 180 days after allogeneic stem cell transplant. The receptors here all came from a female patient aged 50-60 years who had an allogeneic stem cell transplant from an unrelated donor, so the T cells may come from the graft donor. Some clones in this sample may be carry-over from other donors' samples.

The chain uses TRBV10-3 and TRBJ2-1, with D perhaps matching TRBD2 (6 bases). This CDR3 is 13 amino acids long. V gave up 10 bases and J gave up 3 bases, with 13 bases separating them. Per the germline V gene, CDR1 is ENHRY and CDR2 is SYGVKD. This CDR3 reads CATRVADYNEQFF. The DNA for the CDR3 is TGTGCCACCAGAGTAGCGGACTACAATGAGCAGTTCTTC.

V usage is TRBV4-1 and J usage is TRBJ1-1; D call uncertain. Trimming left V 1 base short and J 7 bases short, with 7 bases between. CDR3 length: 12 residues. The germline V gene has CDR1 MGHRA and CDR2 YSYEKL. CDR3 bases: TGCGCCAGCAGCCAAGGCGCAGATGAAGCTTTCTTT. This gives the protein CASSQGADEAFF.

The V call is TRBV19, the J call TRBJ2-1; 8 bases map to TRBD2. The CDR3 has 15 amino acids. Germline V gene data show CDR1 as LNHDA and CDR2 as SQIVND (reference sequence). J lost 4 bases, V lost 3 bases, and 5 bases had no gene match. The CDR3 region is CASSITGGAYNEQFF. The CDR3, as DNA: TGTGCCAGTAGTATTACGGGGGGGGCGTACAATGAGCAGTTCTTC.

This chain uses TRBV5-1 with TRBJ2-5; perhaps TRBD1 as D (5 bases). The CDR3 has 16 amino acids. V was pared by 6 bases and J by 5 bases, with 23 bases between. Germline V gene sequence: CDR1 SGHRS, CDR2 YFSETQ. The CDR3 reads CASKAILQEISETQYF. The DNA for the CDR3 is TGCGCCAGCAAAGCCATACTACAGGAAATCTCGGAGACCCAGTACTTC.

This chain connects TRBV28 to TRBJ1-5; possibly TRBD1 for D (5 bases). The CDR3 length is 14 residues. V was cut by 2 bases and J by 3 bases, with 8 bases left in between. CDR1 and CDR2 from the germline V gene are MDHEN and SYDVKM. The CDR3 region has the DNA TGTGCCAGCAGTTTAAGGGGCGACAATCAGCCCCAGCATTTT. Its translation is CASSLRGDNQPQHF.

The chain couples TRBV9 to TRBJ2-7; 9 nucleotides agree with TRBD2. After removal of 3 bases from V and 2 bases from J, the junction contained 6 bases not matched to a gene. This CDR3 contains 15 residues. CDR1 is SGDLS and CDR2 is YYNGEE in the germline V gene. The CDR3 DNA follows: TGTGCCAGCAGCGCGGGAGCGGGGGGCGCCTACGAGCAGTACTTC. Amino acids: CASSAGAGGAYEQYF.

The CDR3 DNA is TGTGCCAGCAGCCTCATCCTAGCGGGGGGGAGCTCCTACGAGCAGTACTTC. Translation gives CASSLILAGGSSYEQYF. J is TRBJ2-7 and V is TRBV28; 12 bases line up with TRBD2. V lost 6 bases and J lost 0; bases outside the gene matches: 9. The V gene's germline CDR1 is MDHEN and CDR2 SYDVKM. The CDR3 length is 17 residues.

The genes are TRBV11-2 and TRBJ1-2; D gene uncertain. The length of the CDR3 is 16 residues. In germline, CDR1 is SGHAT, CDR2 FQNNGV. The ends were cut back, 4 bases at V and 0 bases at J, with 15 bases in the middle. CDR3 region: CASSSHPTGTNYGYTF. As DNA, the CDR3 is TGTGCCAGCAGCTCCCACCCCACCGGGACTAACTATGGCTACACCTTC.

This chain connects TRBV5-1 to TRBJ2-7; 8 nucleotides line up with TRBD2. The CDR3 contains 13 residues. Germline V gives CDR1 SGHRS, CDR2 YFSETQ. The V and J ends lost 6 bases and 1 base, in that order; junction bases with no gene match: 3. The CDR3 sequence is CASTPGGSYEQYF. The CDR3, as DNA: TGCGCCAGCACTCCGGGGGGGTCCTACGAGCAGTACTTC.

The chain combines TRBV5-1 with TRBJ1-1; D possibly corresponds to TRBD1 (5 bases). This CDR3 has 13 residues. Germline lookup yields CDR1 SGHRS and CDR2 YFSETQ. V was shortened by 4 bases and J by 5 bases, with 12 bases between the two germline ends. The CDR3 DNA follows: TGCGCCAGCAGCGGCAGGGAGAGGACTGAAGCTTTCTTT. Protein product: CASSGRERTEAFF.

The chain employs TRBV11-2 and TRBJ2-2; 8 positions agree with TRBD2. V gave up 4 bases and J gave up 4 bases; unmatched junction bases: 8. Germline V gene lookup returns CDR1 SGHAT and CDR2 FQNNGV. There are 16 residues in the CDR3. The CDR3 loop is CASSWLGGGRTGELFF. The CDR3 DNA follows: TGTGCCAGCAGCTGGCTTGGCGGGGGGCGCACCGGGGAGCTGTTTTTT.

The chain recombines TRBV7-9 with TRBJ1-1; TRBD1 matches 9 bases. CDR1 is SEHNR and CDR2 is FQNEAQ in the germline V gene (reference sequence). V lost 6 bases and J lost 1; bases outside the gene matches: 9. CDR3 size: 16 residues. CDR3 amino acids: CASRPGQGPGNTEAFF. For the CDR3, the DNA is TGTGCCAGCAGGCCTGGACAGGGGCCTGGGAACACTGAAGCTTTCTTT.

This clone was found a few times. This chain uses TRBV7-2 with TRBJ2-7; a weak D match, TRBD1 (6 bases). The V gene's germline CDR1 is SGHTA and CDR2 FQGNSA. V lost 5 bases, J lost 4 bases, and 12 bases lay in between. The CDR3 runs 13 residues. In DNA, the CDR3 is TGTGCCAGCAGCCCGGGACATGGATACGAGCAGTACTTC. Translation gives CASSPGHGYEQYF.

The chain uses TRBV27 and TRBJ2-1; 8 bases are shared with TRBD2. Germline CDR1 is MNHEY and CDR2 is SMNVEV (reference sequence). The CDR3 loop spans 15 amino acids. Trimming took 2 bases from V and 5 from J; bases not matched to a gene: 5. This CDR3 is CASSLTGGTHNEQFF. In DNA form, the CDR3 reads TGTGCCAGCAGTTTAACGGGAGGGACTCACAATGAGCAGTTCTTC.

This chain joins TRBV5-1 and TRBJ2-3; 7 bases line up with TRBD2. V was clipped by 4 bases and J by 0 bases; unmatched bases: 2. This CDR3 has 14 residues. The V gene's germline CDR1 is SGHRS and CDR2 YFSETQ. CDR3 amino acids: CASSREASTDTQYF. CDR3 coding DNA: TGCGCCAGCAGCCGGGAGGCAAGCACAGATACGCAGTATTTT.

The V and J genes are TRBV9 and TRBJ1-3; the match to TRBD1 covers 9 bases. The CDR3 contains 18 residues. Germline assignment: CDR1 SGDLS and CDR2 YYNGEE. V was clipped by 4 bases and J by 3 bases; unmatched bases: 14. The CDR3 DNA follows: TGTGCCAGCAGCCTCCACTCCCGAGACAGGGGGAGTGGAAACACCATATATTTT. It is translated as CASSLHSRDRGSGNTIYF.

The chain couples TRBV6-5 to TRBJ2-2; tentative D call: TRBD2 (5 bases). The germline CDR1 and CDR2 sequences are MNHEY and SVGAGI. CDR3 size: 15 residues. Trimming cost V 6 bases and J 1 base, with 12 bases left between them. The CDR3 is CASRTSGVNTGELFF. The DNA of the CDR3 is TGTGCCAGCAGGACGAGCGGAGTGAACACCGGGGAGCTGTTTTTT.

J is TRBJ2-1 and V is TRBV6-5; 12 nucleotides agree with TRBD2. The CDR3 contains 14 residues. Germline V lookup: CDR1 MNHEY, CDR2 SVGAGI. V lost 0 bases, J lost 12 bases, and 3 bases stayed unmatched. CDR3 DNA: TGTGCCAGCAGTTACTCGGGACTAGCGGGCGGGCAGTTCTTC. This translates into CASSYSGLAGGQFF.

This clone came up a few times. The chain couples TRBV6-1 to TRBJ2-3; either TRBD1 or TRBD2 may fit D (5 bases each). The germline V and J ends were trimmed by 3 bases and 1 base, with 11 bases remaining between them. The CDR3 totals 15 residues. Germline V CDR1 and CDR2: MNHNS, SASEGT. The CDR3 nucleotides are TGTGCCAGCAGTGATAAGGGGACCCGCACAGATACGCAGTATTTT. Translating gives CASSDKGTRTDTQYF.

This clone was detected once. J is TRBJ2-5 and V is TRBV12-5, with D perhaps matching TRBD2 (6 bases). The CDR3 is 14 amino acids. Per germline, CDR1 LGHNT and CDR2 FRNRAP. With 2 bases removed from V and 4 bases from J, the gap between germline ends came to 11 bases. This chain's CDR3 is CASGLLGGLETQYF. CDR3 DNA: TGTGCTAGTGGTTTGCTTGGGGGGTTAGAGACCCAGTACTTC.

The V gene is TRBV29-1, the J gene TRBJ2-3, with 7 bases aligning to TRBD2. V was clipped by 3 bases and J by 2 bases; unmatched bases: 8. The germline V gene has CDR1 SQVTM and CDR2 ANQGSEA. The CDR3 has 15 amino acids. CDR3 DNA sequence: TGCAGCGTTGAGGGAGGGCTAGAAAACACAGATACGCAGTATTTT. Amino acid sequence: CSVEGGLENTDTQYF.

CDR3 DNA: TGTGCCAGCAGTTACTCGAGAACCCGGGTCGGGGGCTACACCTTC. Its protein product is CASSYSRTRVGGYTF. This chain joins TRBV6-5 and TRBJ1-2; D gene unclear. In germline, CDR1 is MNHEY, CDR2 SVGAGI. The ends were cut back, 0 bases at V and 8 bases at J, with 16 bases in the middle. The CDR3 has 15 amino acids.

The chain has TRBV11-2 and TRBJ2-3; 7 nucleotides match TRBD2. Germline CDR1 and CDR2: SGHAT and FQNNGV. Trimming took 0 bases from V and 4 from J; bases not matched to a gene: 4. This CDR3 spans 15 amino acids. Here the CDR3 DNA reads TGTGCCAGCAGCTTAGATGGGCGGGGGTCAGATACGCAGTATTTT. Amino acid sequence: CASSLDGRGSDTQYF.